This T cell receptor (beta chain) comes out of a study of prognosis after radiotherapy for stage I lung cancer. Study summary: Four to six patients had oligometastatic NSCLC after surgical resection of the primary tumor, and over eleven had newly diagnosed primary stage I lung tumors. Metastases at distant sites emerged in a handful of patients after radiotherapy, at a median of 7 months, whereas around 15 showed no significant progression.

General study findings and limits: Following stereotactic body radiation therapy, unique TCR clone counts fell, with a median of around 10,000 versus 6,900.

Germline CDR1 SGHRS, CDR2 YFSETQ. V was pared by 4 bases and J by 5 bases, with 18 bases between. The CDR3 covers 15 residues. Amplicons of TCR beta CDR3 were generated from genomic DNA by two-round multiplex PCR. Round one of PCR was performed, and it used primers specific to each TRBV and TRBJ gene. TCRdb ran MiXCR on the multiplex PCR reads and lists one entry per CDR3 protein. The top ten clones hold about 45% of a sample with around 16,000 distinct CDR3 sequences, 35% to 45% of them seen once. On this clonotype itself: Its target is not known.

V and J are TRBV5-1 and TRBJ2-5; D is unclear. Here the sequenced sample was PBMCs, taken before or after stereotactic body radiation therapy (not recorded which). The receptor was isolated from a donor of 50 years or more with non-small cell lung cancer. In nucleotides, the CDR3 is TGCGCCAGCAGCGTCTCCCCGGGTGCGAAGGAGACCCAGTACTTC. This encodes CASSVSPGAKETQYF.